A selection of T cell receptor beta chains follows, all from one sample in a study of memory CD4+ T cells and cytomegalovirus serostatus. Repertoires were generated with immunoSEQ multiplex PCR, while TCRdb's copy carries only in-frame clones and drops some. The sample records about 52,000 clones, around 80% being singletons. The material sequenced was memory CD4+ T cells from blood. The receptors here all came from an adult in good health and CMV-seropositive. Each CDR3 is given with its conserved first and last residue. A D gene is named only where the DNA matches it firmly. Where a row states a size, it is once, few, many or the class of an expanded clone; other rows omit it.

j_call	d_call	v_call	clone_size	cdr3_nt	cdr3_aa
TRBJ1-6	TRBD1	TRBV6-1	.	TGTGCCAGCAGAGAGGGACAGGTGAATAATTCACCCCTCCACTTT	CASREGQVNNSPLHF
TRBJ1-2	TRBD1	TRBV7-9	.	TGTGCCAGCAGCCGCGGGACAGGGGGCTATGGCTACACCTTC	CASSRGTGGYGYTF
TRBJ1-5	.	TRBV7-8	once	TGTGCCAGCAGCTTAGCGCGGGGTCGGGCGAGCCAATCCTTGGCCAGCAATCAGCCCCAGCATTTT	CASSLARGRASQSLASNQPQHF
TRBJ1-1	.	TRBV2	.	TGTGCCAGCAGAGATAGTGGGGGCGTTGGCACTGAAGCTTTCTTT	CASRDSGGVGTEAFF
TRBJ2-1	.	TRBV9	.	TGTGCCAGCAGCGTAGGTTCGGGGGCCTATAATGAGCAGTTCTTC	CASSVGSGAYNEQFF
TRBJ1-1	.	TRBV29-1	.	TGCAGCGTTGGGGTTACCTTGAACACTGAAGCTTTCTTT	CSVGVTLNTEAFF
TRBJ2-1	.	TRBV25-1	.	TGTGCCAGCAGTGAGCGGGACAGCTTCTCCTACAATGAGCAGTTCTTC	CASSERDSFSYNEQFF
TRBJ2-1	TRBD2	TRBV6-5	.	TGTGCCAGCAGAAAAGCGGGAGGGGCGGGAGAGCAGTTCTTC	CASRKAGGAGEQFF
TRBJ2-7	.	TRBV4-2	.	TGTGCCAGCAGCCAACTTAACGGGTACGAGCAGTACTTC	CASSQLNGYEQYF
TRBJ2-3	.	TRBV5-1	.	TGCGCCAGCAGCTTGGCCCCCGGGACCAGCACAGATACGCAGTATTTT	CASSLAPGTSTDTQYF
TRBJ1-4	.	TRBV5-1	.	TGCGCCAGCTCGAGGAACTGGGGAATGACTAATGAAAAACTGTTTTTT	CASSRNWGMTNEKLFF
TRBJ1-1	.	TRBV28	.	TGTGCCAGCAGGGCGACAGCTATGAACACTGAAGCTTTCTTT	CASRATAMNTEAFF
TRBJ2-3	.	TRBV29-1	.	TGCAGCGCCAGGGGGGGGGATACGCAGTATTTT	CSARGGDTQYF
TRBJ1-2	TRBD1	TRBV5-4	.	TGTGCCAGCAGCTTGGGGGGACAGGACTATGGCTACACCTTC	CASSLGGQDYGYTF
TRBJ2-5	TRBD1	TRBV5-1	.	TGCGCCAGTGTCCGGGACAGGGGGCAAGAGACCCAGTACTTC	CASVRDRGQETQYF
TRBJ2-5	.	TRBV7-6	.	TGTGCCAGCAGCTTAGGGCACACAGAGACCCAGTACTTC	CASSLGHTETQYF
TRBJ1-1	TRBD1	TRBV18	.	TGTGCCAGCTCGTTTGACAGGGCTGAAGCTTTCTTT	CASSFDRAEAFF
TRBJ2-7	TRBD1	TRBV5-6	.	TGTGCCAGCAGCCTCTTGGGGACAGTGTCCTACGAGCAGTACTTC	CASSLLGTVSYEQYF
TRBJ2-2	TRBD2	TRBV6-1	once	TGTGCCAGCAGGGGGACTAGCGCCCTCACCGGGGAGCTGTTTTTT	CASRGTSALTGELFF
TRBJ2-5	TRBD1	TRBV7-2	.	TGTGCCAGCAGCGGTCGACAGGGATGGGAGACCCAGTACTTC	CASSGRQGWETQYF
TRBJ2-7	.	TRBV21-1	.	TGTGCCAGCAACTCCCTGGGAGTTTACGAGCAGTACTTC	CASNSLGVYEQYF
TRBJ2-1	.	TRBV19	.	TGTGCCAGTAGTATTCTAGGATTCAGGGATGAGCAGTTCTTC	CASSILGFRDEQFF
TRBJ2-3	TRBD1	TRBV4-1	.	TGCGCCAGCAGCCAAGATAGGACAGGCACTACAGATACGCAGTATTTT	CASSQDRTGTTDTQYF
TRBJ1-4	.	TRBV19	.	TGTGCCACCGCCAGGGTTGGGGAAAAACTGTTTTTT	CATARVGEKLFF
TRBJ2-1	TRBD2	TRBV25-1	once	TGTGCCAGCAGTGCAGCTGCCGGGACTAGCGGCCTTGATGAGCAGTTCTTC	CASSAAAGTSGLDEQFF
TRBJ2-1	TRBD2	TRBV7-2	.	TGTGCCAGCAGCTTAGCGATGGGACTAGCGGTGGGAGAGCAGTTCTTC	CASSLAMGLAVGEQFF
TRBJ2-3	.	TRBV18	.	TGTGCCAGCTCACCATCCGGAGATACGCAGTATTTT	CASSPSGDTQYF
TRBJ2-2	TRBD2	TRBV28	.	TGTGCCACAAAGTCCGGGACTATAACCGGGGAGCTGTTTTTT	CATKSGTITGELFF
TRBJ1-1	TRBD1	TRBV2	once	TGTGCCAGCAGTCCCGGGACAGGGGTAGGGAACACTGAAGCTTTCTTT	CASSPGTGVGNTEAFF
TRBJ2-3	.	TRBV14	.	TGTGCCAGCAGCCCCCTGGGGACCACAGATACGCAGTATTTT	CASSPLGTTDTQYF
TRBJ2-5	.	TRBV9	.	TGTGCCAGCAGCGTAGCAGACCACAAGGAGACCCAGTACTTC	CASSVADHKETQYF
TRBJ2-2	.	TRBV7-7	.	TGTGCTAGCAGCTTAAGTTCCAGGGCCGGGGAGCTGTTTTTT	CASSLSSRAGELFF
TRBJ1-2	.	TRBV21-1	.	TGTGCCAGCAGCCGAGGGACGTTATATGGCTACACCTTC	CASSRGTLYGYTF
TRBJ1-5	.	TRBV6-6	once	TGTGCCAGCAGTTACCCGTCTCAGCCCCAGCATTTT	CASSYPSQPQHF
TRBJ1-1	.	TRBV19	.	TGTGCCAGTAGTATGGGCAGGTCCAGGATGAACACTGAAGCTTTCTTT	CASSMGRSRMNTEAFF
TRBJ1-1	.	TRBV19	.	TGTGCCAGTAGTATTCATGGGGGGACCACTGAAGCTTTCTTT	CASSIHGGTTEAFF